This T cell receptor (beta chain) was captured by sequencing in a study of blood T cell repertoires in COVID-19. Study as a whole: In each case, the material was cDNA or gDNA derived from T cells, B-cell-depleted T cells, or PBMCs.

Per the original data handling: The authors estimated nucleated cell counts from reference gene primer amplification. Some clones are missing from TCRdb's copy, which holds only in-frame ones; the method was immunoSEQ multiplex PCR. V, J and clone size derive from that table, while D and trimming were established from the DNA sequence. Of around 280,000 clones in the sample, about nine tenths were seen once. CDR1 MNHEY and CDR2 SVGAGI come from the germline V gene. This CDR3 has 15 residues. Trimming removed 2 bases at V and 0 bases at J, with 8 bases between. This clone was counted only a few times. The chain has TRBV6-5 and TRBJ1-5; D not resolved. This TCR was recovered from a woman in her 50s who had recovered from COVID-19. Specimen: peripheral blood. In DNA, the CDR3 is TGTGCCAGCAGTTACGGTTCAGGTAGCAATCAGCCCCAGCATTTT. This sequence encodes CASSYGSGSNQPQHF.